This record covers a single T cell receptor (beta chain). No cognate antigen has been identified for it. No much larger clone exists at a distance of one base, and base qualities are not known. This entry belongs to a study of T-cell memory formation after mild COVID-19 (dated by TCRdb to the early 2020s). Broadly, across the study: TCR sequence clusters from the two donors were largely donor specific. In a couple of donors, T-cell clones that expanded and contracted after mild COVID-19 were tracked by sequencing TCRalpha and TCRbeta repertoires over time. Two young, previously healthy adult volunteers, one female and one male, were included in the cohort.

Sequencer: Illumina NovaSeq 6000. TCRalpha and TCRbeta cDNA libraries were built by 5'RACE with constant-segment primers, adding sample barcodes and unique molecular identifiers. RNA was extracted from every sample with Trizol reagent. Libraries were amplified in two PCR steps, with a second sample barcode and Illumina TruSeq adapters added in the second step. Sequencing of libraries was performed on an Illumina NovaSeq with 2 x 150 bp paired-end reads. The paper's data handling went like this. With migec v1.2.7, reads were demultiplexed and then collapsed into UMI-guided consensus sequences. Using mixcr v2.1.11, the UMI consensuses were aligned to TRA and TRB V and J templates and assembled into clonotypes. Clonotypes were classified as expanded or contracted when called significant by both edgeR and NoisET, with noise models trained on biological replicates. For edgeR calls, the thresholds were a false discovery rate-adjusted p below 0.01 and a log2 fold-change of 1. As an exploratory analysis of dynamics, PCA with hierarchical clustering was applied to max-normalized trajectories of the 1000 most abundant clonotypes. The CD4 or CD8 phenotype of responding clones was assigned using the separately sequenced CD4+ and CD8+ repertoires. The public reads were reanalyzed by TCRdb: fastp trimming at Q25, MiXCR alignment, in-frame beta chains only. Rows are combined by CDR3 protein, so each entry shows the most common genes and DNA. TCRdb's processing, not the study's, gives the V and J calls here. This sample comprises about 180,000 distinct CDR3 sequences, roughly 16% of them detected only once. Of the sample, roughly 1.9% is held by the ten largest clones.

Ficoll-Paque density gradient centrifugation was used to isolate PBMCs. General study outcomes and caveats: Clones contracting from day 15 to 85 had balanced CD4/CD8 phenotypes, while a second wave expanding from day 15 to 37 was biased towards CD4+. Contracting CD4+ clones were found mainly in CM and EM memory subsets, while CD8+ clones were enriched in EMRA. Some responding clones were found in pre-infection memory, which suggests that pre-existing cross-reactive memory T cells took part in the SARS-CoV-2 response. The study included only a couple of mild cases, and larger cohorts that include severe cases with pre-infection samples were judged to be necessary. SARS-CoV-2 specificity of the second-wave clones peaking on day 37 was not confirmed.

From cysteine to phenylalanine, the CDR3 is 14 amino acids long. Only CDR3 DNA is held: 42 bases, read in frame from base 1. CDR1 LNHNV and CDR2 YYDKDF are derived from the germline V gene (reference sequence). Trimming at the junction amounts to 0 bases on V and 0 bases on J, and the germline ends lie 6 bases apart. The rearranged chain carries TRBV15 and TRBJ2-7; the D gene is perhaps TRBD1, on 6 matching bases. Sequenced input: PBMCs or a T cell subset sorted from them (not recorded which). The source is an adult woman who had mild COVID-19 (a few samples of this study predate the infection). The sample titles of this study are shuffled in the database, so cell type and time point are left out; the donor was told from shared clones. The DNA sequence is given as TGTGCCACCAGCAGAGAAGGGGGCTCCTACGAGCAGTACTTC. This gives the protein CATSREGGSYEQYF.